Listed below are T cell receptor beta chains from one sample, sequenced in a study of CDR3 diversity in severe acne. TCRdb reprocessed the PCR reads with MiXCR, giving one entry per CDR3 protein. Of about 90,000 distinct CDR3 sequences in the sample, approximately 54% were seen once. Sequenced sample: blood. The receptors shown here come from a male donor with severe acne vulgaris. CDR3s include the opening cysteine and the closing phenylalanine or tryptophan. The order of the fields is V gene, D gene, clone size, J gene, CDR3 DNA, CDR3 protein. A D gene is named only where the DNA matches it firmly. Rows may omit the clone size; those that give it use once, few, many or a size class.

TRBV6-7	TRBD1	.	TRBJ1-1	TGTGCCAGCAGTAGAAGGACAGGGTGGGGGTACACTGAAGCTTTCTTT	CASSRRTGWGYTEAFF
TRBV24-1	.	many	TRBJ1-2	TGTGCCACCAGTGATGACGACAGGAAGGAGAATGGCTACACCTTC	CATSDDDRKENGYTF
TRBV6-2/TRBV6-3	TRBD2	once	TRBJ2-7	TGTGCCAGCAGACGGCGGGAGGCCTACGAGCAGTACTTC	CASRRREAYEQYF
TRBV7-9	.	once	TRBJ1-2	TGTGCCAGCAGCTTAGGGGGGAGGGCTGGCTACACCTTC	CASSLGGRAGYTF
TRBV2	.	few	TRBJ2-5	TGTGCCACCCAAAGTCGGGAGACCCAGTACTTC	CATQSRETQYF
TRBV24-1	TRBD1	few	TRBJ1-5	TGTGCCACCAGTGAAGGACGACAGGGGGTGAATCAGCCCCAGCATTTT	CATSEGRQGVNQPQHF
TRBV6-4	TRBD1	.	TRBJ2-7	TGTGCCAGCAGTGACGGGACAGGGGGACCCTACGAGCAGTACTTC	CASSDGTGGPYEQYF
TRBV27	TRBD1	.	TRBJ1-4	TGTGCCAGCAGTGAGACCCTGGGACAGACTAATGAAAAACTGTTTTTT	CASSETLGQTNEKLFF
TRBV24-1	TRBD2	medium-sized	TRBJ2-1	TGTGCCACCAGTGATCCTAGCGGGAGGGCCCGTAATGAGCAGTTCTTC	CATSDPSGRARNEQFF
TRBV7-9	.	.	TRBJ2-3	TGTGCCAGCAGCTCAGGGACGGAGTCCCGCACAGATACGCAGTATTTT	CASSSGTESRTDTQYF
TRBV4-3	TRBD1	.	TRBJ2-7	TGCGCCAGCAGCCAAAGCGACAGGGCCGACTCCTACGAGCAGTACTTC	CASSQSDRADSYEQYF
TRBV19	.	.	TRBJ1-1	TGTGCCAGTGACAATCTGAACACTGAAGCTTTCTTT	CASDNLNTEAFF
TRBV13	TRBD2	.	TRBJ2-5	TGTGCCAGCAGCTCCGGAGCGGGAGATTTCGAAGAGACCCAGTACTTC	CASSSGAGDFEETQYF
TRBV9	.	.	TRBJ1-5	TGTGCCAGCAGCCCCTATGACCTTAGCAATCAGCCCCAGCATTTT	CASSPYDLSNQPQHF
TRBV29-1	.	.	TRBJ2-2	TGCAGCGTTGAGTTGGGACCGAACACCGGGGAGCTGTTTTTT	CSVELGPNTGELFF
TRBV19	.	medium-sized	TRBJ2-7	TGTGCCAGTAGTATCGACAGAGGCTACGAGCAGTACTTC	CASSIDRGYEQYF
TRBV7-2	TRBD2	medium-sized	TRBJ2-5	TGTGCCAGCAGCTCAATGACTAGCGGGGTGGAGACCCAGTACTTC	CASSSMTSGVETQYF
TRBV11-1	.	.	TRBJ2-5	TGTGCCAGCTGCTCCGATAGACACCCAGAGACCCAGTACTTC	CASCSDRHPETQYF
TRBV20-1	TRBD2	.	TRBJ2-3	TGCAGTTCCGCCGGGACTAGCGGGAGAGGGGGCACAGATACGCAGTATTTT	CSSAGTSGRGGTDTQYF
TRBV25-1	.	.	TRBJ2-6	TGTGCCAGCAGGGTCTCTGGGGCCAACGTCCTGACTTTC	CASRVSGANVLTF
TRBV11-2	TRBD2	.	TRBJ2-5	TGTGCCAGCAGCTTTCCCAGCGGGAGTCTAGGGGAGACCCAGTACTTC	CASSFPSGSLGETQYF
TRBV14	TRBD1	once	TRBJ2-7	TGTGCCTGCAGCACAGGACAGGGGGCTTACGAGCAGTACTTC	CACSTGQGAYEQYF
TRBV10-2	TRBD1	once	TRBJ2-7	TGCGCCAGCCAACGGACAGGGCCTGGCCCAAGCTCCTACGAGCAGTACTTC	CASQRTGPGPSSYEQYF
TRBV4-1	TRBD1	many	TRBJ1-1	TGCGCCAGCAGCCAGGGACAGGTACTGAACACTGAAGCTTTCTTT	CASSQGQVLNTEAFF
TRBV5-6	TRBD2	.	TRBJ2-1	TGTGCCAGCAGCTTGGATGGACTAGCGGGAGGCAATGAGCAGTTCTTC	CASSLDGLAGGNEQFF
TRBV4-1	TRBD2	many	TRBJ2-4	TGCGCCAGCAGCCAAGCCACGAGAGCGGGATGGGACAAAAACATTCAGTACTTC	CASSQATRAGWDKNIQYF
TRBV7-8	.	.	TRBJ1-5	TGTGCCAGTAGTATAGGGAGTTGGGATCAGCCCCAGCATTTT	CASSIGSWDQPQHF
TRBV11-2	TRBD2	.	TRBJ2-2	TGTGCCAGCAGCCTGGCCGGGACTAGCGGGTTCCAAGGGGACACCGGGGAGCTGTTTTTT	CASSLAGTSGFQGDTGELFF
TRBV20-1	TRBD2	few	TRBJ2-3	TGCAGTGCGCCTCTCCCTAGCGGGAGGGCGAATACGCAGTATTTT	CSAPLPSGRANTQYF
TRBV20-1	TRBD1	.	TRBJ1-2	TGCAGTGCTCGACAGGGGAGCGATGGCTACACCTTC	CSARQGSDGYTF
TRBV20-1	.	.	TRBJ2-5	TGCAGTGCTAGAGAGGGAGGAACCTGGGAGACCCAGTACTTC	CSAREGGTWETQYF